This is a list of T cell receptor beta chains from one sample in a study of shared clonotypes between healthy human individuals. The protocol was immunoSEQ multiplex PCR, while the TCRdb copy is restricted to in-frame clones and leaves out a portion. The table has about half a million clones, roughly 80% seen once; the top ten hold approximately 12%. The sample consisted of PBMCs. The receptors here all came from a woman aged 40 to 55 in good health. Some clones in this sample may be carry-over from other donors' samples. The CDR3 runs from the conserved cysteine through the conserved F or W. The D gene is left open where the match is weak. Some rows have no size entry. The others give once, few or many, or a class for an expanded clone.

TRBD1	TRBV7-2	TRBJ1-1	NA	TGTGCCAGCAGCTTGGCCTGGGACAGGGGTAAGGTTGAAGCTTTCTTT	CASSLAWDRGKVEAFF
TRBD2	TRBV19	TRBJ2-7	NA	TGTGCCAGTACCCACCGGGGATTGAGGGAGGGCCGGGGGGATAGCGCCTACGAGCAGTACTTC	CASTHRGLREGRGDSAYEQYF
TRBD1	TRBV2	TRBJ2-7	many	TGTGCCAGCAGGAGGGGACAGGTTAACTACGAGCAGTACTTC	CASRRGQVNYEQYF
TRBD1	TRBV28	TRBJ2-3	NA	TGTGCCAGCAGTCCGGGGGACAGGGGGCTCGTTGGAGATACGCAGTATTTT	CASSPGDRGLVGDTQYF
NA	TRBV30	TRBJ2-7	NA	TGTGCCTGGACGGGGACACACTACGAGCAGTACTTC	CAWTGTHYEQYF
NA	TRBV4-2	TRBJ2-7	NA	TGTGCCAGCAGCTTGTGGGACTACGAGCAGTACTTC	CASSLWDYEQYF
NA	TRBV14	TRBJ1-2	NA	TGTGCCAGCAGCCAAGTTATAGCGGAGGAGTATGGCTACACCTTC	CASSQVIAEEYGYTF
NA	TRBV15	TRBJ2-3	NA	TGTGCCACCAGCAGAGATGCGGGACGCACAGATACGCAGTATTTT	CATSRDAGRTDTQYF
TRBD1	TRBV7-9	TRBJ1-1	once	TGTGCCAGCAGCTTAGTGGGGACAGGGGATGAAGCTTTCTTT	CASSLVGTGDEAFF
NA	TRBV9	TRBJ2-3	NA	TGTGCCAGCAGCGTAAGAGGGGAAGATACGCAGTATTTT	CASSVRGEDTQYF
NA	TRBV29-1	TRBJ2-5	medium-sized	TGCAGCGTTGGGGGCGGGCAGGTCGCGGAGACCCAGTACTTC	CSVGGGQVAETQYF
NA	TRBV5-1	TRBJ2-1	many	TGCGCCAGCAGCTTGGACCTCCTTAATGAGCAGTTCTTC	CASSLDLLNEQFF
NA	TRBV28	TRBJ2-7	NA	TGTGCCAGCAGTACTACCGGGCCTACCTACGAGCAGTACTTC	CASSTTGPTYEQYF
NA	TRBV7-9	TRBJ2-1	NA	TGTGCCAGCAGCTACACGCCTCGATTATCCTACAATGAGCAGTTCTTC	CASSYTPRLSYNEQFF
NA	TRBV7-3	TRBJ2-2	once	TGTGCCAGCAGTCATGGTCAGGGCGCCGGGGAGCTGTTTTTT	CASSHGQGAGELFF
TRBD1	TRBV4-1	TRBJ2-1	NA	TGCGCCAGCAGCCGCGGACAGGGGGGAAATTACAATGAGCAGTTCTTC	CASSRGQGGNYNEQFF
TRBD1	TRBV27	TRBJ2-7	once	TGTGCCAGCAGTTTAGGACAGGACCGACGCCACTACGAGCAGTACTTC	CASSLGQDRRHYEQYF
NA	TRBV19	TRBJ1-5	NA	TGTGCCAGTAGTACCCAATCTGGACTGTTCAATCAGCCCCAGCATTTT	CASSTQSGLFNQPQHF
NA	TRBV6-6	TRBJ2-5	NA	TGTGCCAGCAGTTACTCCCGGGCGCAAGAGACCCAGTACTTC	CASSYSRAQETQYF
NA	TRBV4-3	TRBJ2-1	NA	TGCGCCAGCAGCCAATCCGGGACCAGGGCTACCAATGAGCAGTTCTTC	CASSQSGTRATNEQFF
NA	TRBV7-2	TRBJ1-1	NA	TGTGCCAGCAGCTTAGTCGGGGGGCAGTGGGCTTTCTTT	CASSLVGGQWAFF
TRBD1	TRBV19	TRBJ1-1	NA	TGTGCCAGTAGTTTACAGGGGCCAATGAACACTGAAGCTTTCTTT	CASSLQGPMNTEAFF
TRBD2	TRBV5-1	TRBJ2-7	few	TGCGCCAGCAGCTTGGCTAGCGGGAGGTACGAGCAGTACTTC	CASSLASGRYEQYF
NA	TRBV10-3	TRBJ2-1	once	TGTGCCATCAGTGAGAGGACACCGAGCGATGAGCAGTTCTTC	CAISERTPSDEQFF
NA	TRBV5-6	TRBJ1-1	NA	TGTGCCAGCAGCTCCGGGATGTACACTGAAGCTTTCTTT	CASSSGMYTEAFF
NA	TRBV10-3	TRBJ2-2	NA	TGTGCCATCAGTGAAAGCCCAGACACCGGGGAGCTGTTTTTT	CAISESPDTGELFF
NA	TRBV21-1	TRBJ2-1	once	TGTGCCAGCAGCAGAGTGGCGGCGCGGCAGTTCTTC	CASSRVAARQFF
NA	TRBV28	TRBJ2-3	NA	TGTGCCAGCAGTTATAAGGTCACAGATACGCAGTATTTT	CASSYKVTDTQYF
TRBD2	TRBV13	TRBJ2-1	NA	TGTGCCAGCAGCGCAACGATTAACGGGAGGGCCAATGAGCAGTTCTTC	CASSATINGRANEQFF
TRBD1	TRBV30	TRBJ1-1	NA	TGTGCCTGGAGTGTACAGGGGGATGAAGCTTTCTTT	CAWSVQGDEAFF
NA	TRBV15	TRBJ1-1	NA	TGTGCCACCAGCAGGGAAATTACAGGGTTGAACACTGAAGCTTTCTTT	CATSREITGLNTEAFF
TRBD2	TRBV28	TRBJ2-5	NA	TGTGCCAGCACGGGACTAGCGGAAGAGACCCAGTACTTC	CASTGLAEETQYF
NA	TRBV5-4	TRBJ2-5	NA	TGTGCCAGCAGCACGAGAGGGGGGGAGACCCAGTACTTC	CASSTRGGETQYF
NA	TRBV28	TRBJ1-2	NA	TGTGCCAGCTCCACTCCGGGGGACAACTATGGCTACACCTTC	CASSTPGDNYGYTF
TRBD2	TRBV5-4	TRBJ2-3	NA	TGTGCCAGCAGCCTCCGGACTAGCGGTAGCACAGATACGCAGTATTTT	CASSLRTSGSTDTQYF
NA	TRBV30	TRBJ1-2	NA	TGTGCCTACTTTCGACAGCCAGGGATTCACTATGGCTACACCTTC	CAYFRQPGIHYGYTF